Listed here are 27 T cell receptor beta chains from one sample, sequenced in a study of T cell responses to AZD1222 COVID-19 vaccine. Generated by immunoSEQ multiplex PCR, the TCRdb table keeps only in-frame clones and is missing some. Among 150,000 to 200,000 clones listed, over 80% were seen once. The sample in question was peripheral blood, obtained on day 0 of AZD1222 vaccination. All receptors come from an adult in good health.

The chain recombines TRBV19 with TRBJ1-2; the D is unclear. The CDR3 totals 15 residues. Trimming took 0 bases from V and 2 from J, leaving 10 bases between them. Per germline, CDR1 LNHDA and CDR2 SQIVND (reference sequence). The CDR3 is CASSIDMTTNYGYTF. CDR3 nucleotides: TGTGCCAGTAGTATAGATATGACAACCAACTATGGCTACACCTTC.

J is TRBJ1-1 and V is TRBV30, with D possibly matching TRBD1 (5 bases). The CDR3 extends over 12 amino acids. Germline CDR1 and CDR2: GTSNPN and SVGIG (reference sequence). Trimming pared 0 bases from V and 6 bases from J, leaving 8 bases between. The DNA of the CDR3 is TGTGCCTGGAGTGTTCGGGGCGCTGAAGCTTTCTTT. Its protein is CAWSVRGAEAFF.

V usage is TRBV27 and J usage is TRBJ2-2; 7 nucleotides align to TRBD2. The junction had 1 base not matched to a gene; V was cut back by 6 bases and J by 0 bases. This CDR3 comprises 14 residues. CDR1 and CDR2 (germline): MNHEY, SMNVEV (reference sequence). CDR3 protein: CASSSGTNTGELFF. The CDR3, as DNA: TGTGCCAGCAGCAGCGGGACGAACACCGGGGAGCTGTTTTTT.

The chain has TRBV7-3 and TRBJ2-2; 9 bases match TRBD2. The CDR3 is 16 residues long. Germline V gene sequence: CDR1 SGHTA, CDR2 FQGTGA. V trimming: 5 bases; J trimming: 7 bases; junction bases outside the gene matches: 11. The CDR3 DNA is TGTGCCAGCAGCCCCCAGGGCGGGAGGGATGGCGGGGAGCTGTTTTTT. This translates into CASSPQGGRDGGELFF.

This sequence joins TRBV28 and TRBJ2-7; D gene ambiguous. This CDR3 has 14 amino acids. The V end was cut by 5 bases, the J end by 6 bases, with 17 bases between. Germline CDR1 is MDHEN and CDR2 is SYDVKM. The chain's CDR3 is CASSPQSVLREQYF. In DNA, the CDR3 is TGTGCCAGCAGTCCCCAGTCTGTCCTCCGCGAGCAGTACTTC.

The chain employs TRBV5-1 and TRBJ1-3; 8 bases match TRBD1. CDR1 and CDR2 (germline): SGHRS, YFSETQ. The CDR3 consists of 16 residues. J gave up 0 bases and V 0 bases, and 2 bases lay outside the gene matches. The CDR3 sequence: CASSLGDRSSGNTIYF. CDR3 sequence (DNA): TGCGCCAGCAGCTTGGGGGACAGGAGCTCTGGAAACACCATATATTTT.

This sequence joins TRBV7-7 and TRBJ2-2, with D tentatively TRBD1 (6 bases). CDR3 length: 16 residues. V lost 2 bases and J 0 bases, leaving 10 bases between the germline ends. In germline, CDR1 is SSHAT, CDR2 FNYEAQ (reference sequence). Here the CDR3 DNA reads TGTGCCAGCAGCTTATGGGACACCCCGAACACCGGGGAGCTGTTTTTT. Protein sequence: CASSLWDTPNTGELFF.

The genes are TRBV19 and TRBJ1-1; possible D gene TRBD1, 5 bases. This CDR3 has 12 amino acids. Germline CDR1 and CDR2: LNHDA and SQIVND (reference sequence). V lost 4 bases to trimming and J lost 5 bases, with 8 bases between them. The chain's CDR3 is CASSTRGTEAFF. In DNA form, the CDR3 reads TGTGCCAGTAGTACTCGGGGGACTGAAGCTTTCTTT.

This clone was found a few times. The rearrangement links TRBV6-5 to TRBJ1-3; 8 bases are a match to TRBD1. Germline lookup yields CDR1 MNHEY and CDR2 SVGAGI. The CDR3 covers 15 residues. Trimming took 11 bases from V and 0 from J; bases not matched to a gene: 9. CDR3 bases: TGTGCCGGAAAGACAGGGGCGAACTCTGGAAACACCATATATTTT. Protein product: CAGKTGANSGNTIYF.

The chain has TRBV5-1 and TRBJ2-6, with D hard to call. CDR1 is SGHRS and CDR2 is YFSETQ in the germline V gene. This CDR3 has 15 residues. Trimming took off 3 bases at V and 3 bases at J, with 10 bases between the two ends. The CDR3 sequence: CASSSNPIGANVLTF. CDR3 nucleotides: TGCGCCAGCAGCTCGAACCCTATTGGGGCCAACGTCCTGACTTTC.

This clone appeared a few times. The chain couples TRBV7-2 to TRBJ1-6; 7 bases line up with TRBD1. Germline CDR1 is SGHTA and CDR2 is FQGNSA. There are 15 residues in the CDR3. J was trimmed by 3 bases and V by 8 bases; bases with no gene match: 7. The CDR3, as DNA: TGTGCCAGCGGCCGGGACAGCAACTATAATTCACCCCTCCACTTT. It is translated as CASGRDSNYNSPLHF.

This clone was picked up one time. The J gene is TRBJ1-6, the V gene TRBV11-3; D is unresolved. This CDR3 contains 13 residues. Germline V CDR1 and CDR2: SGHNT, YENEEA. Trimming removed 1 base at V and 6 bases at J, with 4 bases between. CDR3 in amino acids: CASSLVPNSPLHF. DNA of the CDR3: TGTGCCAGCAGCTTAGTTCCTAATTCACCCCTCCACTTT.

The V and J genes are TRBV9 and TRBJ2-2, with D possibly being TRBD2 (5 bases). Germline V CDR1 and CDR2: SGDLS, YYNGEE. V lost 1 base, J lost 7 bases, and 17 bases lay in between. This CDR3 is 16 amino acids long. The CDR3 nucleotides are TGTGCCAGCAGCGTAAGCATTCACGGGAAAGGCGGGGAGCTGTTTTTT. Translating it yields CASSVSIHGKGGELFF.

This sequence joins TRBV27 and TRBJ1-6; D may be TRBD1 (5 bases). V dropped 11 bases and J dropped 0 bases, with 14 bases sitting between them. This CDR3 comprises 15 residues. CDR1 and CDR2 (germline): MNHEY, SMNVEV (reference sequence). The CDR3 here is CASKQEYSYNSPLHF. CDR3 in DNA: TGTGCCTCCAAACAGGAGTACTCCTATAATTCACCCCTCCACTTT.

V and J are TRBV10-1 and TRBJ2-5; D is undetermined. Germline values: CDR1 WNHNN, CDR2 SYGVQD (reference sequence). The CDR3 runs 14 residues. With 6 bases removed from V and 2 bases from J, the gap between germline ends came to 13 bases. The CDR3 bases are TGCGCCAGCAGCCGAACATCGGTACAAGAGACCCAGTACTTC. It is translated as CASSRTSVQETQYF.

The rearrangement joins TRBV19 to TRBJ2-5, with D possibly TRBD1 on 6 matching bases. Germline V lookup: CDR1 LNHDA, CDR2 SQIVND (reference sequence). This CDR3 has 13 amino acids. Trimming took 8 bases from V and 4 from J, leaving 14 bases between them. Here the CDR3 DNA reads TGTGCCAGTTCTCAGGGGCGTATAGAGACCCAGTACTTC. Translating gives CASSQGRIETQYF. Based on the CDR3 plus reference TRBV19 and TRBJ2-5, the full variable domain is DGGITQSPKYLFRKEGQNVTLSCEQNLNHDAMYWYRQDPGQGLRLIYYSQIVNDFQKGDIAEGYSVSREKKESFPLTVTSAQKNPTAFYLCASSQGRIETQYFGPGTRLLVL.

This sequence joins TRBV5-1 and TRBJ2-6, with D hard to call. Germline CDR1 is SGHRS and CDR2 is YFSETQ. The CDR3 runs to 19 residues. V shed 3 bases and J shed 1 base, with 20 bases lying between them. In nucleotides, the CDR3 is TGCGCCAGCAGCTCCATGCTGGGGTATACTCTGTCTGGGGCCAACGTCCTGACTTTC. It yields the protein CASSSMLGYTLSGANVLTF.

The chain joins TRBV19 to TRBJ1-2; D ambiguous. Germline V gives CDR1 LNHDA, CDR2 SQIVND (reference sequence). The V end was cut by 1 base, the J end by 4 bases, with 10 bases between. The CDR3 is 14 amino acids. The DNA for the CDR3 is TGTGCCAGTAGTATAGGAGGGAACATCTATGGCTACACCTTC. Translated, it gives CASSIGGNIYGYTF. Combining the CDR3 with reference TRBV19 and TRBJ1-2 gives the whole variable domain DGGITQSPKYLFRKEGQNVTLSCEQNLNHDAMYWYRQDPGQGLRLIYYSQIVNDFQKGDIAEGYSVSREKKESFPLTVTSAQKNPTAFYLCASSIGGNIYGYTFGSGTRLTVV.

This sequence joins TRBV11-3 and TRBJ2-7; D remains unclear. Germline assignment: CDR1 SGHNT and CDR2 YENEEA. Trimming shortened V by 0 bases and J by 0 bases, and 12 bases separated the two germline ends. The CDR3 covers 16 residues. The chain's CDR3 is CASSLDRHPSSYEQYF. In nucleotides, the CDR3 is TGTGCCAGCAGCTTAGATCGTCACCCGAGCTCCTACGAGCAGTACTTC.

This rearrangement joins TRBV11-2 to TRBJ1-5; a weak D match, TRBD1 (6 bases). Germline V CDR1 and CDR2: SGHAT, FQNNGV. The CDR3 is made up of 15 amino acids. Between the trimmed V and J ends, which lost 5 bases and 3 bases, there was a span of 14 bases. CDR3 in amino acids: CASSRGDRFNQPQHF. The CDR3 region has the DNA TGTGCCAGCAGCCGGGGAGACAGGTTCAATCAGCCCCAGCATTTT.

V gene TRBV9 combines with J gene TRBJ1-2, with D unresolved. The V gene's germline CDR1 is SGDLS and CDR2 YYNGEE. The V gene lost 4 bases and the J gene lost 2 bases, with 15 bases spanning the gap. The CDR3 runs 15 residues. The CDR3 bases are TGTGCCAGCAGCCCCCGGACGGGTTCGAACTATGGCTACACCTTC. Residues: CASSPRTGSNYGYTF.

The CDR3 bases are TGTGCCAGCAGCTTAGGAGCTAGGTCCTACGAGCAGTACTTC. It specifies CASSLGARSYEQYF. The chain joins TRBV7-9 to TRBJ2-7; D gene unclear. The germline CDR1 and CDR2 sequences are SEHNR and FQNEAQ (reference sequence). Trimming cost V 1 base and J 1 base, with 8 bases left between them. The CDR3 loop spans 14 amino acids.

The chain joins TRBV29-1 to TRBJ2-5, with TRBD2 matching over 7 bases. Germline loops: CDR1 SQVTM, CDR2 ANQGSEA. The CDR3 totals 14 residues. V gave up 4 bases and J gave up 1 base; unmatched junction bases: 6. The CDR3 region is CSVGVGGPQETQYF. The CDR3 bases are TGCAGCGTTGGAGTGGGAGGGCCCCAAGAGACCCAGTACTTC.

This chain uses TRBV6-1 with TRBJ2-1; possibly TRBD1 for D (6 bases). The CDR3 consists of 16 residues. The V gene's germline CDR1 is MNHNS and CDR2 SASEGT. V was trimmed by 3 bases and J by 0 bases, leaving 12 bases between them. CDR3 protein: CASSEGASSSYNEQFF. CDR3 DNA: TGTGCCAGCAGTGAGGGGGCCAGTAGCTCCTACAATGAGCAGTTCTTC.

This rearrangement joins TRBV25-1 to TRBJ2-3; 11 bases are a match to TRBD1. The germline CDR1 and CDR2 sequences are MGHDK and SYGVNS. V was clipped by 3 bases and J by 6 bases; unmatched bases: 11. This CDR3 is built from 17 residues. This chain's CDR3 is CASSDSEWTGGVDTQYF. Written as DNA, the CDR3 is TGTGCCAGCAGTGATTCGGAATGGACAGGGGGCGTGGATACGCAGTATTTT.

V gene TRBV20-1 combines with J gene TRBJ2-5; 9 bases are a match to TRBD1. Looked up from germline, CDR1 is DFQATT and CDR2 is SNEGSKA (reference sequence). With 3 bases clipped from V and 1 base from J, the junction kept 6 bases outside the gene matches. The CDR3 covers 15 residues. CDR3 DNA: TGCAGTGCTAGTCTGGACAGGGGCCTCCAAGAGACCCAGTACTTC. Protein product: CSASLDRGLQETQYF.

CDR3 DNA: TGTGCCAGCAGTTTATCGTGGGGAAATGGCTACACCTTC. Encoded protein: CASSLSWGNGYTF. The chain recombines TRBV27 with TRBJ1-2, with D uncertain. CDR3 size: 13 residues. Trimming cost V 0 bases and J 6 bases, with 8 bases left between them. From germline, CDR1 is MNHEY and CDR2 SMNVEV (reference sequence).